The 5 T cell receptor beta chains below come from one sample, sequenced in a study of T cells in Graves' hyperthyroidism and ophthalmopathy. TCR beta CDR3 regions were amplified from RNA transcripts. A set of HTBI primers served as the primers for a first-round RT-PCR of the TCR CDR3. TCRdb called the multiplex PCR reads again in MiXCR, with one record for every CDR3 protein. Of hundreds of thousands of distinct CDR3 sequences listed, around a sixth were seen once; the top ten hold around 15%. The sequenced material came from blood. The receptors originated from a woman between 45 and 65 years old with Graves' hyperthyroidism that later progressed to Graves' ophthalmopathy.

The table lists this clonotype with many counts. The chain joins TRBV27 to TRBJ1-1; D ambiguous. Looked up from germline, CDR1 is MNHEY and CDR2 is SMNVEV (reference sequence). V lost 2 bases and J lost 3, with 10 bases in between. The CDR3 is made up of 14 amino acids. The DNA for the CDR3 is TGTGCCAGCAGTTTAGGTAGGGATGACACTGAAGCTTTCTTT. Translating it yields CASSLGRDDTEAFF.

In its sample, this clonotype was seen a few times. V is TRBV5-4 and J is TRBJ2-5, with 10 bases fitting TRBD2. CDR3 length: 14 residues. Germline values: CDR1 SGHNT, CDR2 YYREEE (reference sequence). Trimming at V came to 4 bases and at J to 4 bases, leaving 4 bases not matched to a gene. DNA of the CDR3: TGTGCCAGCAGCGGAACTAGCGGGGCAGAGACCCAGTACTTC. Protein: CASSGTSGAETQYF.

In this sample, this clonotype turned up a few times. The V gene is TRBV7-9, the J gene TRBJ1-1; 10 nucleotides match TRBD1. The V gene's germline CDR1 is SEHNR and CDR2 FQNEAQ (reference sequence). The CDR3 spans 15 residues. Trimming removed 6 bases from V and 3 bases from J; junction bases left unmatched: 7. The chain's CDR3 is CASRPRQGADTEAFF. The CDR3 bases are TGTGCCAGCAGGCCCCGACAGGGGGCGGACACTGAAGCTTTCTTT.

This clonotype occurred a few times. This chain uses TRBV2 with TRBJ2-2; TRBD1 agrees at 8 bases. Trimming cost V 1 base and J 3 bases; bases outside gene matches: 10. Germline CDR1 reads SNHLY; CDR2 reads FYNNEI. This CDR3 region has 18 residues. The CDR3 DNA reads as TGTGCCAGCAGTGAAGTCGAGGGCAGGGGGCCTCACACCGGGGAGCTGTTTTTT. It is translated as CASSEVEGRGPHTGELFF.

This clonotype was detected many times. The gene calls are TRBV7-6 and TRBJ2-7; no clear D gene. Germline CDR1 is SGHVS and CDR2 is FNYEAQ. Trimming pared 10 bases from V and 6 bases from J, leaving 22 bases between. The length of the CDR3 is 14 residues. CDR3 DNA: TGTGCCACCGGCATGAGGATCGGCGATTCCGAGCAGTACTTC. This codes for CATGMRIGDSEQYF.